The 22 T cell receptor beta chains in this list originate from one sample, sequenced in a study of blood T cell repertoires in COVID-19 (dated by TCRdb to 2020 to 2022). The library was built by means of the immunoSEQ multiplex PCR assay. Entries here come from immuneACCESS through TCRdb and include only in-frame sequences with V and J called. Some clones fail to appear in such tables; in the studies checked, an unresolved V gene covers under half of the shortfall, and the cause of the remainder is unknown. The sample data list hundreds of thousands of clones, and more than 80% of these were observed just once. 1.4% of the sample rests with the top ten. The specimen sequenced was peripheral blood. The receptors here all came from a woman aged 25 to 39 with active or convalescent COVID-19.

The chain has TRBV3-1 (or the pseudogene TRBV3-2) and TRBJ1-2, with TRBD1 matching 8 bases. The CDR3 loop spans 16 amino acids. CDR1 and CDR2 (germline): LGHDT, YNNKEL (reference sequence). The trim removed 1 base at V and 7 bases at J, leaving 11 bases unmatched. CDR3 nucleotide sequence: TGTGCCAGCAGCCAAGTGGGCGCAGGGGGCGCAAGTGGCTACACCTTC. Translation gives CASSQVGAGGASGYTF.

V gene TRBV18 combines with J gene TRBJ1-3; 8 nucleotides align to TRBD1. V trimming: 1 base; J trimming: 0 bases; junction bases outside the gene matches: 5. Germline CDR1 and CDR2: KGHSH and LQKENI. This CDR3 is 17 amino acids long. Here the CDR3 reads CASSPQGQGTSGNTIYF. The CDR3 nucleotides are TGTGCCAGCTCACCACAAGGACAGGGAACCTCTGGAAACACCATATATTTT.

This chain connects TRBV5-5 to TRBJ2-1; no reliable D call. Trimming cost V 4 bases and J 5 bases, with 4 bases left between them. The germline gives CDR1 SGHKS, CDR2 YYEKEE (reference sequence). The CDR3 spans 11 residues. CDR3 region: CASSPNNEQFF. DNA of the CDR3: TGTGCCAGCAGCCCAAACAATGAGCAGTTCTTC. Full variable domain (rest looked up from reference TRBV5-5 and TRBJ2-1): DAGVTQSPTHLIKTRGQQVTLRCSPISGHKSVSWYQQVLGQGPQFIFQYYEKEERGRGNFPDRFSARQFPNYSSELNVNALLLGDSALYLCASSPNNEQFFGPGTRLTVL.

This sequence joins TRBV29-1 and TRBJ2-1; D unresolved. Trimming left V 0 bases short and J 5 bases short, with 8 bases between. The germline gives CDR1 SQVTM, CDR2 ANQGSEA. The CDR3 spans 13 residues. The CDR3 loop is CSVEDYNNNEQFF. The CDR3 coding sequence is TGCAGCGTTGAAGATTACAACAACAATGAGCAGTTCTTC.

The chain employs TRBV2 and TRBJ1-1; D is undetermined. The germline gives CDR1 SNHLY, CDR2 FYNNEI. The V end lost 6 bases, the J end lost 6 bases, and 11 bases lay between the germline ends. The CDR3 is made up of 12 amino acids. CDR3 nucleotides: TGTGCCAGCAGGAGGGAGGCCCCTGAAGCTTTCTTT. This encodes CASRREAPEAFF. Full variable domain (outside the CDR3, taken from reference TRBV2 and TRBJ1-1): EPEVTQTPSHQVTQMGQEVILRCVPISNHLYFYWYRQILGQKVEFLVSFYNNEISEKSEIFDDQFSVERPDGSNFTLKIRSTKLEDSAMYFCASRREAPEAFFGQGTRLTVV.

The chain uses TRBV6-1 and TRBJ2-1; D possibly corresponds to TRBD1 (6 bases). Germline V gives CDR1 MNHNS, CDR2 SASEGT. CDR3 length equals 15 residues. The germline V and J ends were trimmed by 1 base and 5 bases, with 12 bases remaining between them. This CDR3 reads CASSEVAGDHNEQFF. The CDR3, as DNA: TGTGCCAGCAGTGAAGTGGCAGGGGACCACAATGAGCAGTTCTTC.

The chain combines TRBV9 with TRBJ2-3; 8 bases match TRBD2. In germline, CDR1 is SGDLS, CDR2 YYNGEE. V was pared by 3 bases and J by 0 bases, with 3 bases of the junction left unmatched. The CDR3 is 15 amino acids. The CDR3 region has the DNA TGTGCCAGCAGCGCAACTAGCGGAAGCACAGATACGCAGTATTTT. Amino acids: CASSATSGSTDTQYF.

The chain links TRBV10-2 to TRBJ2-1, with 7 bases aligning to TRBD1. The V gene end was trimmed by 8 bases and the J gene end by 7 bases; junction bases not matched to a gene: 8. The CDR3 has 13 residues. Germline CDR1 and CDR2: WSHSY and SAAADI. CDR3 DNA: TGCGCCAGCGTCACGGGACAGATAAATGAGCAGTTCTTC. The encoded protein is CASVTGQINEQFF.

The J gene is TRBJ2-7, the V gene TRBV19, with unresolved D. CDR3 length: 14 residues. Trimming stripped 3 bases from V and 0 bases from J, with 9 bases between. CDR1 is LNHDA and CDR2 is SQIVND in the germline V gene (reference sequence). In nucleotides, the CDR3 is TGTGCCAGTAGTATTTATCCGGGCTCCTACGAGCAGTACTTC. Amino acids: CASSIYPGSYEQYF.

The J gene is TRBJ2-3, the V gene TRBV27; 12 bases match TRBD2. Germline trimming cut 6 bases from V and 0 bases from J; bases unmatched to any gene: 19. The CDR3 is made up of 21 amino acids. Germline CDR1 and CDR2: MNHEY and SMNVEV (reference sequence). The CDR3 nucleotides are TGTGCCAGCAGCCCTTACCCCTTACTAGCGGGAGGACTCTCTAGCACAGATACGCAGTATTTT. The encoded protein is CASSPYPLLAGGLSSTDTQYF.

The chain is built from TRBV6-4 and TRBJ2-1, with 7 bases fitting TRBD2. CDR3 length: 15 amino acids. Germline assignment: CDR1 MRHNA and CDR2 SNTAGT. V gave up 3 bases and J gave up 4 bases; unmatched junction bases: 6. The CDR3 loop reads CASSERIAGYNEQFF. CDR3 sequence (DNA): TGTGCCAGCAGTGAGCGGATAGCGGGTTACAATGAGCAGTTCTTC.

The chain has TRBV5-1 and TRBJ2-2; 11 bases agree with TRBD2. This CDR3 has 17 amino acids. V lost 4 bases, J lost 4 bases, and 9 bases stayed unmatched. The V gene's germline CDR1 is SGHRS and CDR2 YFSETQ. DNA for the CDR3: TGCGCCAGCAGCCTACACACTAGCGGGAGTTCCACCGGGGAGCTGTTTTTT. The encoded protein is CASSLHTSGSSTGELFF.

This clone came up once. DNA of the CDR3: TGTGCCAGTAGTATGGGGAAGGCGGGAAAACTGTTTTTT. It codes for CASSMGKAGKLFF. This rearrangement joins TRBV19 to TRBJ1-4; D unresolved. CDR3 length: 13 amino acids. Germline V CDR1 and CDR2: LNHDA, SQIVND (reference sequence). The germline V and J ends were trimmed by 3 bases and 10 bases, with 12 bases remaining between them.

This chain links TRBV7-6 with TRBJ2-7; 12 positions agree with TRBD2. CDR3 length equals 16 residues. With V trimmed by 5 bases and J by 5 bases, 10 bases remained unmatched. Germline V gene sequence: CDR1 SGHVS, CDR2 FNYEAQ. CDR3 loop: CASSERTSGGQDEQYF. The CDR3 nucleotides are TGTGCCAGCAGCGAAAGAACTAGCGGGGGGCAAGACGAGCAGTACTTC.

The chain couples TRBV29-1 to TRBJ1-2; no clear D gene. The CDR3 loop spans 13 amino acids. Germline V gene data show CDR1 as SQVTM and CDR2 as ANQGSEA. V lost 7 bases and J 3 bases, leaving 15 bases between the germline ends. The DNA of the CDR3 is TGCAGCGCCGGAGGGTCGGGAGACTATGGCTACACCTTC. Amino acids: CSAGGSGDYGYTF.

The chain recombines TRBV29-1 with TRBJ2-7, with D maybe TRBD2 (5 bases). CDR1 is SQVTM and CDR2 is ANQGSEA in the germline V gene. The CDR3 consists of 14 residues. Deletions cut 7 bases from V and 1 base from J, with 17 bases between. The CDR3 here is CSGIDAEVSYEQYF. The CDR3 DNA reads TGCAGCGGTATCGACGCGGAGGTTTCCTACGAGCAGTACTTC.

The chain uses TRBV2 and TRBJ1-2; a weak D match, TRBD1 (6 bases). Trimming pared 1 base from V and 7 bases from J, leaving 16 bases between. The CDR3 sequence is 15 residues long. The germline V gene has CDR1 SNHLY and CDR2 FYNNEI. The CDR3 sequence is CASSEGSGVLSGYTF. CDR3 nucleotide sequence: TGTGCCAGCAGTGAAGGGTCAGGGGTATTGAGTGGCTACACCTTC.

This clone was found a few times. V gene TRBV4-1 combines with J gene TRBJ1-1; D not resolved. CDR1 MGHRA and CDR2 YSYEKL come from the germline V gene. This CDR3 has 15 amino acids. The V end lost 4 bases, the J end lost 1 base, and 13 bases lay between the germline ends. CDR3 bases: TGCGCCAGCAGCCTGACCCCAGGCACGAACACTGAAGCTTTCTTT. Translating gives CASSLTPGTNTEAFF.

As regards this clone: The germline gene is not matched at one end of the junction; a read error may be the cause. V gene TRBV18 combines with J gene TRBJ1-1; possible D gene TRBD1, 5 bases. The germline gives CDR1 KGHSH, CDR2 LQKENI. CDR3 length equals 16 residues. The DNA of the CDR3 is TGTGCCAGCTCACCAGCACAGCAAAACCAGCTCAAGGGGTCTCTCTTT. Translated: CASSPAQQNQLKGSLF.

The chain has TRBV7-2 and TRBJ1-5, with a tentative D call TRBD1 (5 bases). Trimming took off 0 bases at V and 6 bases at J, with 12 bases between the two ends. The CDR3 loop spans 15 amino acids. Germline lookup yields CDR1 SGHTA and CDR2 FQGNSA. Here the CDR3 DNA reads TGTGCCAGCAGCTTAGCGCCTGGACAACTTCAGCCCCAGCATTTT. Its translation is CASSLAPGQLQPQHF.

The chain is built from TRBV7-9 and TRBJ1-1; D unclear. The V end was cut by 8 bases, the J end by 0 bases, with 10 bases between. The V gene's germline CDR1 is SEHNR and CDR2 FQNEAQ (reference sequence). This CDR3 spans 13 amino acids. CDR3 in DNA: TGTGCCAGCCAGAAGTCTTTGAACACTGAAGCTTTCTTT. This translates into CASQKSLNTEAFF.

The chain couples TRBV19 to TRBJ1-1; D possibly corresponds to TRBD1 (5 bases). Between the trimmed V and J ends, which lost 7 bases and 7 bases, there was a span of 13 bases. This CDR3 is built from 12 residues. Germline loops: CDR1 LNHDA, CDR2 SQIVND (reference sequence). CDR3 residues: CASTPRGLEAFF. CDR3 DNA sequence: TGTGCCAGTACCCCGCGGGGACTTGAAGCTTTCTTT. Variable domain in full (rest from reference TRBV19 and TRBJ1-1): DGGITQSPKYLFRKEGQNVTLSCEQNLNHDAMYWYRQDPGQGLRLIYYSQIVNDFQKGDIAEGYSVSREKKESFPLTVTSAQKNPTAFYLCASTPRGLEAFFGQGTRLTVV.